Each of the 2 T cell receptor beta chains below was sequenced from the same sample in a study of shared clonotypes between healthy human individuals. Profiling relied on immunoSEQ multiplex PCR, and the TCRdb table lists in-frame clones only, not all of them. Of around 600,000 clones in the sample, 97% were seen once. The sample consisted of naive CD4+ T cells sorted from blood. The subset denotes: CD45RA+ positively selected. The receptor set was obtained from a woman younger than 45 in good health.

CDR3 sequence: CASSFRTFEQFF. The DNA for the CDR3 is TGTGCCAGCAGCTTCAGGACTTTTGAGCAGTTCTTC. The chain couples TRBV11-2 to TRBJ2-1, with D possibly matching TRBD2 (5 bases). Germline-derived CDR1 and CDR2 are SGHAT and FQNNGV. This CDR3 spans 12 amino acids. Trimming took off 3 bases at V and 9 bases at J, with 9 bases between the two ends.

This sequence joins TRBV6-4 and TRBJ2-3; TRBD2 might be the D (6 bases). The germline V and J ends were trimmed by 0 bases and 13 bases, with 14 bases remaining between them. The CDR3 spans 13 residues. From germline, CDR1 is MRHNA and CDR2 SNTAGT. The CDR3 spells CASSDSGTVPEYF. As DNA, the CDR3 is TGTGCCAGCAGTGACTCTGGGACTGTCCCCGAGTATTTT.